This T cell receptor (beta chain) is from a study of shared T cell receptors in the human thymus. The protocol was immunoSEQ multiplex PCR, while the TCRdb copy is restricted to in-frame clones and leaves out a portion. The sample has 500,000 to 850,000 clones, approximately 87% seen once. Germline CDR1 and CDR2: SEHNR and FQNEAQ (reference sequence). This CDR3 is built from 14 residues. V lost 5 bases and J 0 bases, leaving 7 bases between the germline ends. The data also belong to a second study, concerning human thymus T cells. In that study: What appeared biased in thymic and blood repertoires was the usage of V and J genes. Thymic TCR repertoires of unrelated people reportedly overlapped highly.

The sequencing input was thymocytes. The source is a boy under two years old with a congenital heart defect. V gene TRBV7-9 combines with J gene TRBJ1-4; TRBD1 is a possible D gene (5 bases). The CDR3 loop reads CASSARATNEKLFF. In DNA form, the CDR3 reads TGTGCCAGCAGCGCCAGGGCAACTAATGAAAAACTGTTTTTT.